These 7 T cell receptor beta chains were sequenced from one sample in a study of blood T cell repertoires in COVID-19. TCRdb keeps only in-frame clones here, not all; method: immunoSEQ multiplex PCR. The repertoire holds 140,000 or so clones, 70% to 90% seen once, with more than 4% in the top ten. Material: peripheral blood. Source of these receptors: a woman aged 50 to 65 with acute or convalescent COVID-19.

The V call is TRBV18, the J call TRBJ1-6; no clear D. The CDR3 runs 14 residues. V was pared by 0 bases and J by 8 bases, with 8 bases between. Germline-derived CDR1 and CDR2 are KGHSH and LQKENI. CDR3 sequence reads: CASSPPGRDSPLHF. Written as DNA, the CDR3 is TGTGCCAGCTCACCACCTGGGAGGGATTCACCCCTCCACTTT.

The rearrangement uses TRBV27 and TRBJ2-5; D is possibly TRBD2 (7 bases). Trimming pared 6 bases from V and 0 bases from J, leaving 14 bases between. CDR3 size: 15 residues. Germline V gene sequence: CDR1 MNHEY, CDR2 SMNVEV (reference sequence). The CDR3 DNA follows: TGTGCCAGCAGGCGGGGGCCTGATTACCAAGAGACCCAGTACTTC. Its protein is CASRRGPDYQETQYF.

CDR3 residues: CASSLGAGESTDTQYF. The DNA for the CDR3 is TGTGCCAGCAGCCTTGGGGCGGGGGAGAGCACAGATACGCAGTATTTT. The chain carries TRBV9 and TRBJ2-3; the match to TRBD2 covers 7 bases. The CDR3 sequence is 16 residues long. Germline values: CDR1 SGDLS, CDR2 YYNGEE. V shed 4 bases, J shed 0 bases, and the junction held 8 bases outside the gene matches.

Regarding this clone: Other DNA sequences in this sample translate to the same CDR3. The chain couples TRBV18 to TRBJ1-1; D gene uncertain. The germline V gene has CDR1 KGHSH and CDR2 LQKENI. Trimming removed 1 base from V and 0 bases from J, with 6 bases in between. The CDR3 is 14 residues long. The CDR3 region is CASSPRELNTEAFF. Written as DNA, the CDR3 is TGTGCCAGCTCACCACGGGAGTTGAACACTGAAGCTTTCTTT.

V is TRBV11-2 and J is TRBJ2-7, with 8 positions matching TRBD1. Germline loops: CDR1 SGHAT, CDR2 FQNNGV. This CDR3 has 15 amino acids. Losses at the gene ends were 5 bases for V and 1 base for J; bases not matched to a gene: 7. The CDR3 sequence: CASSLPGTGSYEQYF. The CDR3 nucleotides are TGTGCCAGCAGCCTTCCCGGGACAGGTTCCTACGAGCAGTACTTC.

CDR3 protein: CASSLYLDTEIPYEQYF. CDR3 DNA: TGCGCCAGCAGCTTGTATCTGGACACTGAGATTCCCTACGAGCAGTACTTC. The chain recombines TRBV5-1 with TRBJ2-7; possibly TRBD1 for D (5 bases). CDR3 length equals 17 residues. Germline CDR1 and CDR2: SGHRS and YFSETQ. The V end lost 1 base, the J end lost 2 bases, and 19 bases lay between the germline ends.

V and J are TRBV5-1 and TRBJ2-3; 7 bases align to TRBD2. This CDR3 contains 13 residues. The V segment lost 7 bases and the J segment 4 bases; nucleotides outside the gene matches: 6. The germline V gene encodes CDR1 SGHRS and CDR2 YFSETQ. In DNA form, the CDR3 reads TGCGCCAGCTTTGAGGCGGGGGCAGATACGCAGTATTTT. It encodes CASFEAGADTQYF.